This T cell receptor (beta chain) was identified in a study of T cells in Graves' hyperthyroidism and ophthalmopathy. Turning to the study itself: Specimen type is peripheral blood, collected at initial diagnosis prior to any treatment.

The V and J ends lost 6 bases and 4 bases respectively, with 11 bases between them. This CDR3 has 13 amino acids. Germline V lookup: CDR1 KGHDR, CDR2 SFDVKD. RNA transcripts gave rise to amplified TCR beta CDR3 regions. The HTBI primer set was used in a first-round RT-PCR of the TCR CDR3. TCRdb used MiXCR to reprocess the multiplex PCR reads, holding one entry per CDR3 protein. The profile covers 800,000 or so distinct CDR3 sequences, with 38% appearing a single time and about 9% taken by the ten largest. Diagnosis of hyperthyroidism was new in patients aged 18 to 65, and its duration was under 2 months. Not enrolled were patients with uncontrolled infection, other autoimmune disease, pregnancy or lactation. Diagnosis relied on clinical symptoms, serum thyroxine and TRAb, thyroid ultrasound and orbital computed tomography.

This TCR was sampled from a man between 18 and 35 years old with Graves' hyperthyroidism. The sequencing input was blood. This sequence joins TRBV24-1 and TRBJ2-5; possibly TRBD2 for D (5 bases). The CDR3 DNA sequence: TGTGCCACCAGTACCTCAGAGGGAGAGACCCAGTACTTC. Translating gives CATSTSEGETQYF.